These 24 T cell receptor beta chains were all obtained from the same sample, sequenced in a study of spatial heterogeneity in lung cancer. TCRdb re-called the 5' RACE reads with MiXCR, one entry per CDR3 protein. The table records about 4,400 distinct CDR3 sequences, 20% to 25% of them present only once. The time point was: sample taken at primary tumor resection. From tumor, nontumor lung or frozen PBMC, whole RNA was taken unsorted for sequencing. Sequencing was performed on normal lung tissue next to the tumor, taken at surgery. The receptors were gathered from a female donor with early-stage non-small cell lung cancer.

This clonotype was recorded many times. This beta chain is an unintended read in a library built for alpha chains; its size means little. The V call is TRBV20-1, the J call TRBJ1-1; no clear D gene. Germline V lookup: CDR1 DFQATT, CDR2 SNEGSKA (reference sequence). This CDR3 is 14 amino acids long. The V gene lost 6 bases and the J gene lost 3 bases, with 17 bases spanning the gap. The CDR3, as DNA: TGCAGTGCCAGACAAGGTCCTGGGGACACTGAAGCTTTCTTT. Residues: CSARQGPGDTEAFF.

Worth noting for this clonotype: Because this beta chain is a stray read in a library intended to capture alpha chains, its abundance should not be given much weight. In DNA form, the CDR3 reads TGTGCCTGGACTTGGGAGGTAAAGTCACCCCTCCACTTT. Translating it yields CAWTWEVKSPLHF. The rearrangement uses TRBV30 and TRBJ1-6, with D unresolved. With 4 bases removed from V and 10 bases from J, the gap between germline ends came to 14 bases. Germline V gene sequence: CDR1 GTSNPN, CDR2 SVGIG (reference sequence). The CDR3 totals 13 residues.

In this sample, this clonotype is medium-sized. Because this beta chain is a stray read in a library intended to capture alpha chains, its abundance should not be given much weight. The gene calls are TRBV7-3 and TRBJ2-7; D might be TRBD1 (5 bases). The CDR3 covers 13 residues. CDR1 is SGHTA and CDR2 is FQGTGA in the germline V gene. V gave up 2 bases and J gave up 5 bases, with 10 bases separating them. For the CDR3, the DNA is TGTGCCAGCAGCTTAGACGCAGGGAACGAGCAGTACTTC. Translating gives CASSLDAGNEQYF.

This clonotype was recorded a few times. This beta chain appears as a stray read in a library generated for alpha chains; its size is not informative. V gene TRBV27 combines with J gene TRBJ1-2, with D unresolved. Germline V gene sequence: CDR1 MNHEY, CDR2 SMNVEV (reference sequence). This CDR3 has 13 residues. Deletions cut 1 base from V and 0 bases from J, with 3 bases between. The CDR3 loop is CASSLYPNYGYTF. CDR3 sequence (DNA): TGTGCCAGCAGTTTATATCCTAACTATGGCTACACCTTC.

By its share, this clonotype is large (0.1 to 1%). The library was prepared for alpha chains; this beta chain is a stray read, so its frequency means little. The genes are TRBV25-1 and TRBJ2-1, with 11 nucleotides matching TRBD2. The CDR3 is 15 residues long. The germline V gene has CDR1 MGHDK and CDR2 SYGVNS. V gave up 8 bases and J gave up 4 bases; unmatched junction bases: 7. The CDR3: CASVDSGRGYNEQFF. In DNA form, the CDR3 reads TGTGCCAGCGTCGATAGCGGGAGGGGGTACAATGAGCAGTTCTTC.

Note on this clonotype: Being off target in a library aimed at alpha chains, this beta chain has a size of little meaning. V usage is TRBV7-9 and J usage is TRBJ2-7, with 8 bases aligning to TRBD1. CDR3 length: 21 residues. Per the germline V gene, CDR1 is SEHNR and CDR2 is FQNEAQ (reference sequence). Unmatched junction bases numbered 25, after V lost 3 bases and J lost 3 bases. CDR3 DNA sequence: TGTGCCAGCAGCTTTCGACAGGGGCTGGGGGTCAGCCATCCGACTCGCTACGAGCAGTACTTC. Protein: CASSFRQGLGVSHPTRYEQYF.

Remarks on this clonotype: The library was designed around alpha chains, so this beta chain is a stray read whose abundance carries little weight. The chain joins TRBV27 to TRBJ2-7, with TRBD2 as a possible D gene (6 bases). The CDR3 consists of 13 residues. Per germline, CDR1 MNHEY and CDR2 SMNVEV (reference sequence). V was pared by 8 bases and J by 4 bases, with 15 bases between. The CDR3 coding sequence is TGTGCCAGCGGACCCGGGACTTCTTACGAGCAGTACTTC. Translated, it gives CASGPGTSYEQYF.

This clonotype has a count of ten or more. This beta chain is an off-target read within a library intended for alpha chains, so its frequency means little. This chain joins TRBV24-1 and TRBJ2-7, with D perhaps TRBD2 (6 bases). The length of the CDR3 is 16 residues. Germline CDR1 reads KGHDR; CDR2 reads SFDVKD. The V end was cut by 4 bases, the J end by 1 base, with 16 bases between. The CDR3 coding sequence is TGTGCCACCAGTGACTTCCCCGGGACTCCGTCCTACGAGCAGTACTTC. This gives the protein CATSDFPGTPSYEQYF.

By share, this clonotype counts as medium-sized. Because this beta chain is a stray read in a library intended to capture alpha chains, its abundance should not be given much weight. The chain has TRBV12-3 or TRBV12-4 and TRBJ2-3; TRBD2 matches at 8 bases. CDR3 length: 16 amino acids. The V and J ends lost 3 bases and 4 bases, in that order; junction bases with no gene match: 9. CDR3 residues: CASSLAGGARADTQYF. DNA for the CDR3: TGTGCCAGCAGTTTGGCCGGGGGGGCCCGGGCAGATACGCAGTATTTT.

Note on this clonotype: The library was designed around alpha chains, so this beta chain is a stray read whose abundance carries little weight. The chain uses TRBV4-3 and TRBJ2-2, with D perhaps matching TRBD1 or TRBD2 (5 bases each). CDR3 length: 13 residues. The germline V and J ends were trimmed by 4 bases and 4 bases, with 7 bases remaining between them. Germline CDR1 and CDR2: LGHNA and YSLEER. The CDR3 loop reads CASSPGPTGELFF. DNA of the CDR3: TGCGCCAGCAGCCCGGGACCCACCGGGGAGCTGTTTTTT.

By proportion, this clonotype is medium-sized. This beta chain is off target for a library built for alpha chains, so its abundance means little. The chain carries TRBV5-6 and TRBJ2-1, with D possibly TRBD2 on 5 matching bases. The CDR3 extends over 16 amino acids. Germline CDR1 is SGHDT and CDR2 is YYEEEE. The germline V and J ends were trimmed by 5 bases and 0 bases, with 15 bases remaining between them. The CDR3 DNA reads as TGTGCCAGCAGTCGCCTAGCTCAGAGCTCCTACAATGAGCAGTTCTTC. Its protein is CASSRLAQSSYNEQFF.

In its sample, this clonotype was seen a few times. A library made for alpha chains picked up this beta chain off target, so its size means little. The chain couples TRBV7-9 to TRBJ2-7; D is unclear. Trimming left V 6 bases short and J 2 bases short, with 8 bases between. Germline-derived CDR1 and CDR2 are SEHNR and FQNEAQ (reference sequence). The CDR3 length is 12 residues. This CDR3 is CASSLRPYEQYF. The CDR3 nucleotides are TGTGCCAGCAGTTTGAGACCCTACGAGCAGTACTTC.

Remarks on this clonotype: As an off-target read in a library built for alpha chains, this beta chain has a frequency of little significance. CDR3 DNA sequence: TGTGCCAGCAGCGCCGGGTTTACACGATCCTACGAGCAGTACTTC. Its protein product is CASSAGFTRSYEQYF. The V gene is TRBV7-9, the J gene TRBJ2-7; D not certain. The germline V gene encodes CDR1 SEHNR and CDR2 FQNEAQ (reference sequence). There are 15 residues in the CDR3. V lost 5 bases, J lost 1 base, and 15 bases lay in between.

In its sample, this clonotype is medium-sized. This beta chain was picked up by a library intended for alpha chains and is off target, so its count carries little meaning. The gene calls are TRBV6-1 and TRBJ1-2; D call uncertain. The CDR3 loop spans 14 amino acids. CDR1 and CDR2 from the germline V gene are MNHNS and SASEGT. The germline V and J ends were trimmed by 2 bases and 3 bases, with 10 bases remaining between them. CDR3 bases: TGTGCCAGCAGTGAAACACCCCGAGACTATGGCTACACCTTC. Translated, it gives CASSETPRDYGYTF.

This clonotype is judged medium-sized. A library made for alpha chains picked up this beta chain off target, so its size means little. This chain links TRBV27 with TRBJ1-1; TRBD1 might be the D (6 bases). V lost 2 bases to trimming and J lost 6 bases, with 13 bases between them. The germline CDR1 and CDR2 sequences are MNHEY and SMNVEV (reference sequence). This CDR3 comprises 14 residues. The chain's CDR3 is CASSLITGAAEAFF. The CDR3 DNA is TGTGCCAGCAGTTTAATCACGGGGGCGGCTGAAGCTTTCTTT.

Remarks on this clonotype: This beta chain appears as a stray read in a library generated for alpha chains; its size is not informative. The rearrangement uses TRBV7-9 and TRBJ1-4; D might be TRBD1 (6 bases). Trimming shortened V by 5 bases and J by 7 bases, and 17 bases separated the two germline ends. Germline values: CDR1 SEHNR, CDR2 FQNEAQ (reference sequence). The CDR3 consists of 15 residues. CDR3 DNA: TGTGCCAGCAGCCCTCCCCCCGGGGGCAGTGAAAAACTGTTTTTT. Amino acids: CASSPPPGGSEKLFF.

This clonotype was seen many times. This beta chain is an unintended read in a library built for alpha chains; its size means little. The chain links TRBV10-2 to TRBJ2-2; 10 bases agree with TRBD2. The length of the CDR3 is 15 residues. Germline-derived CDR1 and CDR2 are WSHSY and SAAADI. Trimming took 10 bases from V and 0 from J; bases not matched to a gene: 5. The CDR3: CATLAGGSNTGELFF. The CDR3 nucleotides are TGCGCCACCTTAGCGGGGGGCTCGAACACCGGGGAGCTGTTTTTT.

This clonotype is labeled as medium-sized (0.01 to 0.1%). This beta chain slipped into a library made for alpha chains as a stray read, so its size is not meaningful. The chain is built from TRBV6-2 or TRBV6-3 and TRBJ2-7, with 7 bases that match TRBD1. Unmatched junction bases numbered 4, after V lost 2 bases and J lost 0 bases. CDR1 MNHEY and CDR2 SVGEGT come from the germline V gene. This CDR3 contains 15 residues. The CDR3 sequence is CASSYPNRGSYEQYF. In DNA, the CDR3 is TGTGCCAGCAGTTACCCCAACAGGGGCTCCTACGAGCAGTACTTC.

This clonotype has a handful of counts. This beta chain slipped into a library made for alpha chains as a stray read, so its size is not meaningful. CDR3 sequence (DNA): TGTGCCAGCATCCCTTGGGGGGGGGCGATAAATACGCAGTATTTT. Translation: CASIPWGGAINTQYF. The chain links TRBV7-2 to TRBJ2-3; a weak D match, TRBD2 (7 bases). This CDR3 contains 15 residues. The germline CDR1 and CDR2 sequences are SGHTA and FQGNSA. V was pared by 7 bases and J by 7 bases, with 21 bases between. Full variable domain (outside the CDR3, taken from reference TRBV7-2 and TRBJ2-3): GAGVSQSPSNKVTEKGKDVELRCDPISGHTALYWYRQSLGQGLEFLIYFQGNSAPDKSGLPSDRFSAERTGGSVSTLTIQRTQQEDSAVYLCASIPWGGAINTQYFGPGTRLTVL.

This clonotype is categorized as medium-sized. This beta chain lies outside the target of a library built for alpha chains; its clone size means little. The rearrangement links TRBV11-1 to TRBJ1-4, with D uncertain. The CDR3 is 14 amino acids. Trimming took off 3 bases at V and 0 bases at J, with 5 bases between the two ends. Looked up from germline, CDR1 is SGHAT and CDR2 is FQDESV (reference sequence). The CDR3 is CASSLDATNEKLFF. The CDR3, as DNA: TGTGCCAGCAGCTTGGACGCAACTAATGAAAAACTGTTTTTT.

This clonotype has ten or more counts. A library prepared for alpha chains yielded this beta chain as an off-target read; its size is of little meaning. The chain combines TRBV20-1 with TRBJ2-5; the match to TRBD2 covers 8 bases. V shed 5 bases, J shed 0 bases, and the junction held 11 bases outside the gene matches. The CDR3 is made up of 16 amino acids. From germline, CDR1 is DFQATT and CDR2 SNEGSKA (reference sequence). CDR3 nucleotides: TGCAGTGCTCTCGTTACTAGCGGAGGGTACCAAGAGACCCAGTACTTC. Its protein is CSALVTSGGYQETQYF.

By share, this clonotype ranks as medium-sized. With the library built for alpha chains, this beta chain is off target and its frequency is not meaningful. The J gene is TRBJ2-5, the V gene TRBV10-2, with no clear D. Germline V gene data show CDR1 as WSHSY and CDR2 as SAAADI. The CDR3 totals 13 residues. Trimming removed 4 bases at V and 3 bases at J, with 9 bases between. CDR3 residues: CASSGASEETQYF. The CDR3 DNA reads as TGCGCCAGCAGTGGTGCATCTGAAGAGACCCAGTACTTC.

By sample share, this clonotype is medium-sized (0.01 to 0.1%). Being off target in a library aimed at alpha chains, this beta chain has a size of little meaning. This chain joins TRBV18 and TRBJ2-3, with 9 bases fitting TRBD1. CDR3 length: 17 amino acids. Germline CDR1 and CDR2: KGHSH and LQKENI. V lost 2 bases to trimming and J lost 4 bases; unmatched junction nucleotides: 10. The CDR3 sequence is CASSPLTGGVSPDTQYF. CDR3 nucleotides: TGTGCCAGCTCACCATTAACAGGGGGCGTAAGTCCAGATACGCAGTATTTT.

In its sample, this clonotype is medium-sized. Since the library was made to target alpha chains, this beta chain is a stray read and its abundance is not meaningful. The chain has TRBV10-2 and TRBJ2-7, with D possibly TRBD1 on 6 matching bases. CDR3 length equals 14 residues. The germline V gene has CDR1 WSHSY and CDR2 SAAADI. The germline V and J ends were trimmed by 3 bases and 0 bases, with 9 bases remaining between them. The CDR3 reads CASSEEDSSYEQYF. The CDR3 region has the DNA TGCGCCAGCAGTGAAGAGGACAGCTCCTACGAGCAGTACTTC.